This T cell receptor (beta chain) was obtained from a study of blood T cell repertoires in COVID-19. Study background: Both acute and convalescent COVID-19 samples were obtained from the United States, Italy and Spain. Nucleic acid was either cDNA or gDNA, and it came from T cells, B-cell-depleted T cells, or PBMCs.

A single count supports this clone. Participants were placed into cohorts based on the clinical history they reported. Germline CDR1 and CDR2: MNHEY and SMNVEV (reference sequence). The CDR3 covers 15 residues. Deletions cut 5 bases from V and 7 bases from J, with 18 bases between. Authors' analysis steps: Amplification of reference gene primers was used by the study to estimate nucleated cell counts. Sequencing used immunoSEQ multiplex PCR; TCRdb keeps in-frame clones, though not all of them. The V and J calls and clone size come from that table; D and trimming were worked out from the DNA. The data contain fewer than 250,000 clones, around 90% of them singletons.

This receptor was obtained from a woman between 50 and 59 years old with acute COVID-19. V is TRBV27 and J is TRBJ2-1; tentative D call: TRBD2 (6 bases). The sample taken for sequencing was PBMCs or T cells enriched from blood (not recorded which). This chain's CDR3 is CASSPGTAPGNEQFF. The CDR3 DNA reads TGTGCCAGCAGTCCAGGGACTGCCCCGGGGAATGAGCAGTTCTTC.